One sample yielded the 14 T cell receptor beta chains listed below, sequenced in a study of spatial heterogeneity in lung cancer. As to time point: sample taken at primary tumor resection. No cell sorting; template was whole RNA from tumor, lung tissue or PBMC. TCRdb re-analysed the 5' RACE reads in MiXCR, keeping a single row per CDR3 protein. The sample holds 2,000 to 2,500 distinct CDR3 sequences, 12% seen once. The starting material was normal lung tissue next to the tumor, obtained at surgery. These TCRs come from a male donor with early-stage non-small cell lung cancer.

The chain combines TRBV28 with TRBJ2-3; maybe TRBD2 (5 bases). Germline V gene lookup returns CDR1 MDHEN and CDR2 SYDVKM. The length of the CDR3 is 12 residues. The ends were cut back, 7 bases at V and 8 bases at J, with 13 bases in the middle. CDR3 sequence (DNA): TGTGCCAGCACCGCCCTTCGGGGTACGCAGTATTTT. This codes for CASTALRGTQYF.

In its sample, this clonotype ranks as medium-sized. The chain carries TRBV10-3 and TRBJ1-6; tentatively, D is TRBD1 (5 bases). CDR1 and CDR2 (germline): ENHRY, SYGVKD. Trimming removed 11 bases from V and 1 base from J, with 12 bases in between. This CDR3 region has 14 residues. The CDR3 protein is CAVQGGSYNSPLHF. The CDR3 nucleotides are TGTGCCGTGCAGGGTGGTTCCTATAATTCACCCCTCCACTTT.

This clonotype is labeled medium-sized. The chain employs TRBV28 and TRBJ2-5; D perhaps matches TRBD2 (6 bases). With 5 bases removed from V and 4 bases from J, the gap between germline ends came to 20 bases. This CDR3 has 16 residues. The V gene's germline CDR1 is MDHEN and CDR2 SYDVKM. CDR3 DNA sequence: TGTGCCAGCAGTCCCCCCGAGGCGGGAATGGGAGAGACCCAGTACTTC. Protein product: CASSPPEAGMGETQYF.

CDR3 protein: CASSPSSETQYF. The CDR3, as DNA: TGTGCCAGCAGCCCCTCCTCGGAGACCCAGTACTTC. The genes are TRBV11-1 and TRBJ2-5; D call uncertain. Trimming left V 5 bases short and J 5 bases short, with 9 bases between. Germline V gene sequence: CDR1 SGHAT, CDR2 FQDESV (reference sequence). This CDR3 is 12 amino acids long.

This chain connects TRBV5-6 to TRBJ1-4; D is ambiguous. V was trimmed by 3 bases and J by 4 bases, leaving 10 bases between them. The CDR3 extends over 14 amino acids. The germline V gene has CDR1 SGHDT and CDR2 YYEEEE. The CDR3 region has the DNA TGTGCCAGCAGCTATGTCATGGATAATGAAAAACTGTTTTTT. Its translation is CASSYVMDNEKLFF.

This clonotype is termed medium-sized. The CDR3 loop is CASSLSRTSESTGELFF. CDR3 bases: TGTGCCAGCAGTTTATCTCGGACTAGCGAGAGCACCGGGGAGCTGTTTTTT. This chain joins TRBV27 and TRBJ2-2; 9 positions agree with TRBD2. Germline values: CDR1 MNHEY, CDR2 SMNVEV (reference sequence). The CDR3 length is 17 residues. V shed 0 bases and J 4 bases; nucleotides not matched to a gene: 6.

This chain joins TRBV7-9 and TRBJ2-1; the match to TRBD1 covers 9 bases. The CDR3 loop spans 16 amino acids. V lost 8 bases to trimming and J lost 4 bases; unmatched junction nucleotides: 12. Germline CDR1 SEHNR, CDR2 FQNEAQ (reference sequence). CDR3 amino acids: CASSRPGQGLYNEQFF. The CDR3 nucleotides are TGTGCCAGCTCAAGGCCAGGACAGGGGTTGTACAATGAGCAGTTCTTC.

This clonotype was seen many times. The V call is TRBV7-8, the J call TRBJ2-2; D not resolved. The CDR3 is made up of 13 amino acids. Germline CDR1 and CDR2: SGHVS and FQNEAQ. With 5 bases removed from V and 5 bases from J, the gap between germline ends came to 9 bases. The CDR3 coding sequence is TGTGCCAGCAGCCCGAGGTGGACCGGGGAGCTGTTTTTT. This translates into CASSPRWTGELFF.

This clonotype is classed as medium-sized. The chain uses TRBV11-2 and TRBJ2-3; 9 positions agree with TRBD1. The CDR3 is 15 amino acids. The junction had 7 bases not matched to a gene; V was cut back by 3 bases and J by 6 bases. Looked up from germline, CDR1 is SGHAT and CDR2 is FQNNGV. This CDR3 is CASSFMGQGRDTQYF. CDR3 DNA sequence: TGTGCCAGCAGCTTCATGGGACAGGGTCGGGATACGCAGTATTTT.

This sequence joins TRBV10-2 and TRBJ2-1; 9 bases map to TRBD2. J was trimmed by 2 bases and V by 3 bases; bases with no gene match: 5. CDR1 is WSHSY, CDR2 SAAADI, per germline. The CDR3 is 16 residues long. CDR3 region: CASSEGREGPYNEQFF. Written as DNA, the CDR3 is TGCGCCAGCAGTGAAGGGCGGGAGGGCCCCTACAATGAGCAGTTCTTC.

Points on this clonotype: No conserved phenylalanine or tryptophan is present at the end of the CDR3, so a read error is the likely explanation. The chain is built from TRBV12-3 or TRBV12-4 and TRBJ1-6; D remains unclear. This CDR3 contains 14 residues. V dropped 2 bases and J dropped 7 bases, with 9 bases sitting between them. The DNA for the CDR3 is TGTGCCAGCAGTTTAAACAGCCTGAATTCACCCCTCCACCTT. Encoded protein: CASSLNSLNSPLHL.

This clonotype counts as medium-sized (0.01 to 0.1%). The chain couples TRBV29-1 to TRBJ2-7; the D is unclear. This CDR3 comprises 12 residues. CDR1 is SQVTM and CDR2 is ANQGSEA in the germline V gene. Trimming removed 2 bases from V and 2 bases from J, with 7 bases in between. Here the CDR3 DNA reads TGCAGCGTTGAAACGGGTACCTACGAGCAGTACTTC. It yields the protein CSVETGTYEQYF.

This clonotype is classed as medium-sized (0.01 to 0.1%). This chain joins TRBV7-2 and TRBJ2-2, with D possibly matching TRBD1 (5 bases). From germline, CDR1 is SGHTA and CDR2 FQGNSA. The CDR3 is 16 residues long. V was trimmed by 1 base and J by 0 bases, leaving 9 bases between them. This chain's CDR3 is CASSLGIGANTGELFF. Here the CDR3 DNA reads TGTGCCAGCAGCTTAGGGATAGGGGCGAACACCGGGGAGCTGTTTTTT.

The CDR3 sequence is CATSDFDRGYTF. CDR3 nucleotides: TGTGCCACCAGTGATTTCGACAGGGGCTACACCTTC. The chain combines TRBV24-1 with TRBJ1-2; possible D gene TRBD1, 6 bases. The germline V and J ends were trimmed by 1 base and 8 bases, with 7 bases remaining between them. The germline V gene encodes CDR1 KGHDR and CDR2 SFDVKD. This CDR3 has 12 residues.